This TCR beta chain was profiled in a study of blood T cell repertoires in COVID-19. About the research overall: Acute and convalescent COVID-19 specimens originated in the United States, Italy and Spain.

The Seattle patients, enrolled during active infection, were followed longitudinally. CDR1 is SGHNT, CDR2 YYREEE, per germline (reference sequence). The CDR3 is made up of 14 amino acids. V was clipped by 3 bases and J by 5 bases; unmatched bases: 6. Using immunoSEQ multiplex PCR, the repertoire was profiled, and TCRdb retains in-frame clones only, with some absent. The repertoire holds about 130,000 clones, with 70% to 80% as singletons. The TCR sequence derives from a woman aged 70-85 years with COVID-19, enrolled during active disease. Sequences were obtained from peripheral blood. This chain links TRBV5-4 with TRBJ1-1; 8 bases match TRBD1. The CDR3 loop reads CASSSGQGGTEAFF. The CDR3 DNA sequence: TGTGCCAGCAGCTCCGGACAGGGAGGGACTGAAGCTTTCTTT.